The next 21 T cell receptor beta chains were all read from a single sample in a study of control samples from healthy donors and cancer patients. Using immunoSEQ multiplex PCR, the repertoire was profiled, and TCRdb retains in-frame clones only, with some absent. The sample lists about 38,000 clones, 80% to 90% occurring once. Source material: PBMCs. The receptors were gathered from a woman in her sixties or seventies with lung cancer.

The rearrangement uses TRBV13 and TRBJ1-6, with D possibly being TRBD1 (5 bases). There are 15 residues in the CDR3. The germline V gene encodes CDR1 PRHDT and CDR2 FYEKMQ (reference sequence). V lost 5 bases and J 9 bases, leaving 17 bases between the germline ends. CDR3 DNA: TGTGCCAGCAGCATAGAGGGCAGGGAGGCTTCACCCCTCCACTTT. Protein sequence: CASSIEGREASPLHF. The entire variable domain, with the rest obtained from reference TRBV13 and TRBJ1-6, is as follows: AAGVIQSPRHLIKEKRETATLKCYPIPRHDTVYWYQQGPGQDPQFLISFYEKMQSDKGSIPDRFSAQQFSDYHSELNMSSLELGDSALYFCASSIEGREASPLHFGNGTRLTVT.

The chain is built from TRBV4-2 and TRBJ2-7; 11 nucleotides line up with TRBD2. Germline V gene data show CDR1 as LGHNA and CDR2 as YNFKEQ. V lost 3 bases, J lost 1 base, and 5 bases stayed unmatched. This CDR3 has 16 amino acids. CDR3 DNA: TGTGCCAGCAGCCATACTCTAGCGGGAGGTTCCTACGAGCAGTACTTC. Protein: CASSHTLAGGSYEQYF.

The rearrangement joins TRBV14 to TRBJ2-1, with TRBD2 as a possible D gene (6 bases). Trimming removed 5 bases from V and 8 bases from J, with 19 bases in between. CDR3 length: 15 amino acids. CDR1 is SGHDN and CDR2 is FVKESK in the germline V gene. The CDR3 loop reads CASSSRKSGRDEQFF. The CDR3 coding sequence is TGTGCCAGCAGCTCAAGAAAGAGCGGGCGGGATGAGCAGTTCTTC. The full variable domain, completed using reference TRBV14 and TRBJ2-1, is EAGVTQFPSHSVIEKGQTVTLRCDPISGHDNLYWYRRVMGKEIKFLLHFVKESKQDESGMPNNRFLAERTGGTYSTLKVQPAELEDSGVYFCASSSRKSGRDEQFFGPGTRLTVL.

V is TRBV5-6 and J is TRBJ2-1, with a tentative D call TRBD1 (5 bases). This CDR3 is built from 11 residues. The ends were cut back, 0 bases at V and 10 bases at J, with 5 bases in the middle. Germline-derived CDR1 and CDR2 are SGHDT and YYEEEE. Here the CDR3 reads CASSLAGEQFF. The CDR3 nucleotides read TGTGCCAGCAGCTTGGCAGGGGAGCAGTTCTTC.

In its sample, this clone was seen once. This chain joins TRBV27 and TRBJ1-2; no clear D gene. V lost 9 bases and J lost 3, with 11 bases in between. This CDR3 has 12 amino acids. CDR1 and CDR2 from the germline V gene are MNHEY and SMNVEV (reference sequence). The chain's CDR3 is CASLSTDYGYTF. The CDR3 region has the DNA TGTGCCAGTTTAAGCACCGACTATGGCTACACCTTC.

The genes are TRBV6-5 and TRBJ2-3; TRBD1 matches 7 bases. Germline CDR1 and CDR2: MNHEY and SVGAGI. Losses at the gene ends were 7 bases for V and 4 bases for J; bases not matched to a gene: 11. This CDR3 is 15 amino acids long. CDR3 sequence reads: CASMEGGAGADTQYF. CDR3 sequence (DNA): TGTGCCAGCATGGAAGGGGGCGCAGGAGCAGATACGCAGTATTTT.

The chain recombines TRBV9 with TRBJ1-1; D unresolved. CDR1 and CDR2 from the germline V gene are SGDLS and YYNGEE. V lost 3 bases to trimming and J lost 5 bases, with 8 bases between them. The CDR3 extends over 12 amino acids. The CDR3 protein is CASSEDGTEAFF. The CDR3 DNA reads as TGTGCCAGCAGCGAGGACGGGACTGAAGCTTTCTTT.

V gene TRBV2 combines with J gene TRBJ1-1; 7 positions match TRBD1. Germline loops: CDR1 SNHLY, CDR2 FYNNEI. V shed 5 bases, J shed 5 bases, and the junction held 5 bases outside the gene matches. The CDR3 sequence is 13 residues long. The CDR3 DNA reads TGTGCCAGCAGTCAGGAACAGGGGACTGAAGCTTTCTTT. Protein product: CASSQEQGTEAFF.

The chain carries TRBV12-3 or TRBV12-4 and TRBJ1-5, with unresolved D. The CDR3 is 13 residues long. V was cut by 4 bases and J by 9 bases, with 13 bases left in between. CDR3 bases: TGTGCCAGCAGTTCCCAACCTCATCCGCCCCAGCATTTT. Its translation is CASSSQPHPPQHF.

The rearrangement joins TRBV5-1 to TRBJ2-5; D not resolved. V gave up 0 bases and J gave up 4 bases, with 10 bases separating them. Germline-derived CDR1 and CDR2 are SGHRS and YFSETQ. This CDR3 contains 14 residues. The CDR3 region is CASSLGRNRETQYF. The CDR3 DNA follows: TGCGCCAGCAGCTTGGGGCGTAACAGAGAGACCCAGTACTTC.

This sequence joins TRBV5-1 and TRBJ1-5; D is uncertain. Trimming pared 2 bases from V and 3 bases from J, leaving 12 bases between. The CDR3 consists of 15 residues. Germline CDR1 is SGHRS and CDR2 is YFSETQ. The CDR3 region has the DNA TGCGCCAGCAGCTTAAGTGGAGACTTCAATCAGCCCCAGCATTTT. Translated: CASSLSGDFNQPQHF.

The chain joins TRBV4-1 to TRBJ1-6; the D gene is possibly TRBD1 (5 bases). Trimming pared 0 bases from V and 7 bases from J, leaving 22 bases between. The germline gives CDR1 MGHRA, CDR2 YSYEKL. This CDR3 has 19 amino acids. The CDR3 reads CASSQEGAGVRTVNSPLHF. In nucleotides, the CDR3 is TGCGCCAGCAGCCAAGAAGGGGCGGGGGTCAGGACGGTGAATTCACCCCTCCACTTT.

The CDR3 spells CASGSSYNSPLHF. The CDR3 nucleotides read TGTGCCAGCGGCAGTTCCTATAATTCACCCCTCCACTTT. This chain links TRBV9 with TRBJ1-6, with no clear D. The ends were cut back, 7 bases at V and 1 base at J, with 6 bases in the middle. Germline V gene data show CDR1 as SGDLS and CDR2 as YYNGEE. The CDR3 loop spans 13 amino acids.

This rearrangement joins TRBV19 to TRBJ2-1; TRBD2 aligns across 9 bases. The CDR3 is made up of 17 amino acids. V shed 1 base and J 2 bases; nucleotides not matched to a gene: 6. Germline V lookup: CDR1 LNHDA, CDR2 SQIVND (reference sequence). The CDR3 region is CASSIGAGGTTYNEQFF. DNA for the CDR3: TGTGCCAGTAGTATAGGTGCGGGAGGGACAACCTACAATGAGCAGTTCTTC.

CDR3 DNA: TGTGCTAGTGTTCCGGGACTTCAAGAGACCCAGTACTTC. The encoded protein is CASVPGLQETQYF. The chain links TRBV12-5 to TRBJ2-5; TRBD2 is a possible D gene (6 bases). Deletions cut 7 bases from V and 2 bases from J, with 11 bases between. Germline CDR1 reads LGHNT; CDR2 reads FRNRAP. This CDR3 region has 13 residues.

This clone occurred a few times. The chain has TRBV18 and TRBJ2-3; 7 bases match TRBD2. V trimming: 1 base; J trimming: 4 bases; junction bases outside the gene matches: 2. This CDR3 has 14 residues. The germline V gene encodes CDR1 KGHSH and CDR2 LQKENI. The CDR3 region has the DNA TGTGCCAGCTCACCACGAGCGGGGCCAGATACGCAGTATTTT. Its translation is CASSPRAGPDTQYF.

The chain recombines TRBV30 with TRBJ1-2; tentative D call: TRBD1 (6 bases). The CDR3 sequence is 13 residues long. V was cut by 2 bases and J by 0 bases, with 7 bases left in between. The V gene's germline CDR1 is GTSNPN and CDR2 SVGIG (reference sequence). The CDR3 nucleotides are TGTGCCTGGAGTAAGGGGGCTAACTATGGCTACACCTTC. This encodes CAWSKGANYGYTF.

The chain carries TRBV27 and TRBJ1-1; no reliable D call. V was trimmed by 2 bases and J by 1 base, leaving 8 bases between them. The length of the CDR3 is 14 residues. Germline V gene data show CDR1 as MNHEY and CDR2 as SMNVEV (reference sequence). The CDR3 reads CASSLQEPNTEAFF. The CDR3 region has the DNA TGTGCCAGCAGTTTACAGGAGCCGAACACTGAAGCTTTCTTT.

This rearrangement joins TRBV5-8 to TRBJ2-3; TRBD1 might be the D (6 bases). The CDR3 length is 18 residues. V was trimmed by 0 bases and J by 1 base, leaving 18 bases between them. Germline CDR1 reads SGHTS; CDR2 reads YDEGEE. The CDR3 DNA reads TGTGCCAGCAGCTTGGAGCAGGGGCCACGCCCGGGCACAGATACGCAGTATTTT. It translates to CASSLEQGPRPGTDTQYF.

The rearrangement joins TRBV7-3 to TRBJ2-5, with TRBD2 matching 11 bases. CDR1 and CDR2 from the germline V gene are SGHTA and FQGTGA. The CDR3 is 17 amino acids. With V trimmed by 3 bases and J by 2 bases, 8 bases remained unmatched. CDR3 protein: CASSLGAGTSGQETQYF. Written as DNA, the CDR3 is TGTGCCAGCAGCTTGGGAGCCGGGACTAGCGGACAAGAGACCCAGTACTTC.

This clone showed up just a few times. The chain joins TRBV11-3 to TRBJ2-1, with TRBD2 matching 7 bases. Germline V lookup: CDR1 SGHNT, CDR2 YENEEA. The CDR3 length is 18 residues. The V gene end was trimmed by 0 bases and the J gene end by 6 bases; junction bases not matched to a gene: 14. The DNA of the CDR3 is TGTGCCAGCAGCTTAGATCAGGGCGGGAGTTCCCGAGTCAATGAGCAGTTCTTC. This sequence encodes CASSLDQGGSSRVNEQFF.